The 8 T cell receptor beta chains below all came from one sample that was sequenced in a study of blood T cell repertoires in COVID-19. The protocol was immunoSEQ multiplex PCR, while the TCRdb copy is restricted to in-frame clones and leaves out a portion. The table includes around 280,000 clones, roughly 90% detected once. The sample taken for sequencing was peripheral blood. All receptors come from a woman in her thirties with COVID-19, enrolled during active disease.

This sequence joins TRBV7-9 and TRBJ1-2, with TRBD1 identical over 8 bases. This CDR3 comprises 13 residues. Per the germline V gene, CDR1 is SEHNR and CDR2 is FQNEAQ (reference sequence). J was trimmed by 8 bases and V by 4 bases; bases with no gene match: 6. The CDR3 loop is CASSSSGGAGYTF. As DNA, the CDR3 is TGTGCCAGCAGCTCCTCAGGGGGCGCGGGCTACACCTTC.

The chain employs TRBV19 and TRBJ2-1, with 10 bases fitting TRBD2. The CDR3 covers 16 residues. V lost 5 bases to trimming and J lost 5 bases; unmatched junction nucleotides: 9. The germline gives CDR1 LNHDA, CDR2 SQIVND (reference sequence). The CDR3 reads CASSGWEREGNNEQFF. The CDR3 nucleotides read TGTGCCAGTAGTGGGTGGGAGCGGGAGGGAAACAATGAGCAGTTCTTC.

The J gene is TRBJ1-6, the V gene TRBV2; 7 positions agree with TRBD1. Per germline, CDR1 SNHLY and CDR2 FYNNEI. With 2 bases clipped from V and 3 bases from J, the junction kept 7 bases outside the gene matches. The CDR3 extends over 17 amino acids. CDR3 protein: CASSEPQGHDYNSPLHF. In DNA, the CDR3 is TGTGCCAGCAGTGAACCACAGGGGCATGACTATAATTCACCCCTCCACTTT.

The chain uses TRBV10-1 and TRBJ2-1, with D maybe TRBD2 (5 bases). Per the germline V gene, CDR1 is WNHNN and CDR2 is SYGVQD (reference sequence). The CDR3 is 14 residues long. V dropped 3 bases and J dropped 6 bases, with 12 bases sitting between them. Here the CDR3 DNA reads TGCGCCAGCAGTGAATTGAGGGCTTCCAATGAGCAGTTCTTC. Its translation is CASSELRASNEQFF.

The chain combines TRBV2 with TRBJ1-1, with a possible D match to TRBD1 (6 bases). The V end was cut by 5 bases, the J end by 3 bases, with 16 bases between. Germline CDR1 reads SNHLY; CDR2 reads FYNNEI. The CDR3 spans 15 residues. CDR3 DNA: TGTGCCAGCAGTTTCTTAGCACAGGGCGACACTGAAGCTTTCTTT. The encoded protein is CASSFLAQGDTEAFF.

The rearrangement joins TRBV28 to TRBJ2-7, with D perhaps TRBD1 (6 bases). Germline loops: CDR1 MDHEN, CDR2 SYDVKM. Deletions cut 6 bases from V and 1 base from J, with 16 bases between. The CDR3 runs to 15 residues. The CDR3 region has the DNA TGTGCCAGCAGCATAACCGGGACACAATCCTACGAGCAGTACTTC. It encodes CASSITGTQSYEQYF.

This chain links TRBV28 with TRBJ1-1; 8 bases fit TRBD1. The CDR3 has 12 amino acids. The germline CDR1 and CDR2 sequences are MDHEN and SYDVKM. Unmatched junction bases numbered 6, after V lost 5 bases and J lost 10 bases. This chain's CDR3 is CASSIQGARAFF. The CDR3 bases are TGTGCCAGCAGTATCCAGGGGGCGCGAGCTTTCTTT.

The V and J genes are TRBV21-1 and TRBJ2-1; the table's D call, TRBD2, was not checked against the DNA. TRBV21-1 is designated a pseudogene. The CDR3 totals 19 residues. Written as DNA, the CDR3 is TGTGCCAGCAGCAAGGAGACCCAAAAGACTAGCGGGACGCACAATGAGCAGTTCTTC. Translation: CASSKETQKTSGTHNEQFF.